This TCR beta chain derives from a study of blood T cell repertoires in COVID-19. As for the study in general: PBMCs, B-cell-depleted T cells, or T cells provided the cDNA or gDNA that made up the material.

Generated by immunoSEQ multiplex PCR, the TCRdb table keeps only in-frame clones and is missing some. The table lists 250,000 to 400,000 clones, roughly 90% of them singletons. This clone was seen only once. Seattle enrolled patients during active infection and tracked them longitudinally. The ends were cut back, 2 bases at V and 4 bases at J, with 17 bases in the middle. Looked up from germline, CDR1 is KGHSH and CDR2 is LQKENI. The CDR3 is 16 residues long. The TCR sequence derives from a woman younger than 45 with COVID-19, enrolled during active disease. The specimen sequenced was peripheral blood. The genes are TRBV18 and TRBJ1-2; D might be TRBD1 (6 bases). The CDR3 bases are TGTGCCAGCTCACCAGTGTCACAGGGAAGGAGCTATGGCTACACCTTC. Residues: CASSPVSQGRSYGYTF.